A selection of T cell receptor beta chains follows, all from one sample in a study of a mutant IDH1 vaccine in newly diagnosed glioma. No antigen has been identified for these receptors. The data were produced by immunoSEQ multiplex PCR, yet TCRdb's version contains in-frame clones alone and is incomplete. Of over 45,000 clones in the sample, about 79% were seen once. Sequenced material: PBMCs, taken from a glioma patient whose treatment included an IDH1 peptide vaccine. These receptors were collected from a middle-aged man with glioma. Each CDR3 is given with its conserved first and last residue. The D gene is left open where the match is weak. Clone size is stated in some rows and not others, as once, few, many or a class when expanded.

d_call	clone_size	v_call	j_call	cdr3_aa	cdr3_nt
NA	NA	TRBV27	TRBJ1-1	CASSLYRENTEAFF	TGTGCCAGCAGTTTATACAGGGAGAACACTGAAGCTTTCTTT
TRBD2	NA	TRBV19	TRBJ2-7	CASSTGLVGSDEQYF	TGTGCCAGTAGTACGGGACTAGTAGGGTCGGACGAGCAGTACTTC
NA	NA	TRBV29-1	TRBJ2-1	CSVSYNNEQFF	TGCAGCGTTTCCTACAACAATGAGCAGTTCTTC
NA	NA	TRBV19	TRBJ1-3	CASSIDLYHALSGNTIYF	TGTGCCAGTAGTATAGATCTATATCACGCACTCTCTGGAAACACCATATATTTT
NA	NA	TRBV4-1	TRBJ2-3	CASSQPGGLMDTQYF	TGCGCCAGCAGCCAGCCGGGGGGCCTTATGGATACGCAGTATTTT
NA	NA	TRBV27	TRBJ1-1	CASSFSVNTEAFF	TGTGCCAGCAGTTTTTCTGTGAACACTGAAGCTTTCTTT
NA	NA	TRBV7-2	TRBJ2-1	CASSYIGNEQFF	TGTGCCAGCAGCTACATAGGAAATGAGCAGTTCTTC
NA	NA	TRBV7-6	TRBJ2-1	CASSAGAANEQFF	TGTGCCAGCAGCGCCGGGGCGGCGAATGAGCAGTTCTTC
NA	NA	TRBV18	TRBJ2-3	CASSPPPGDTQYF	TGTGCCAGCTCACCACCGCCCGGAGATACGCAGTATTTT
TRBD2	NA	TRBV7-2	TRBJ2-7	CASSLNSGRGMGEQYF	TGTGCCAGCAGCTTAAACAGCGGGAGAGGTATGGGCGAGCAGTACTTC
TRBD2	NA	TRBV7-2	TRBJ2-5	CASSLALAGGQETQYF	TGTGCCAGCAGCTTAGCATTAGCGGGAGGGCAAGAGACCCAGTACTTC
NA	NA	TRBV6-5	TRBJ2-3	CASSKTGEATDTQYF	TGTGCCAGCAGTAAAACAGGGGAGGCCACAGATACGCAGTATTTT
TRBD1	few	TRBV11-2	TRBJ1-3	CASSLVQGAYVAIYF	TGTGCCAGCAGCTTGGTACAGGGGGCGTATGTCGCCATATATTTT
NA	NA	TRBV5-6	TRBJ2-3	CASSFRPPPGADTQYF	TGTGCCAGCAGCTTTCGACCTCCCCCCGGGGCAGATACGCAGTATTTT
NA	NA	TRBV7-2	TRBJ2-7	CASSRLIGTMNEQYF	TGTGCCAGCAGCCGTCTGATTGGTACAATGAACGAGCAGTACTTC
TRBD1	NA	TRBV2	TRBJ2-7	CASSGQQGATHEQYF	TGTGCCAGCAGTGGCCAACAGGGGGCCACTCACGAGCAGTACTTC
NA	NA	TRBV7-8	TRBJ2-1	CASSLLPGAARNEQFF	TGTGCCAGCAGCTTACTCCCGGGGGCTGCGAGGAATGAGCAGTTCTTC
NA	NA	TRBV7-9	TRBJ1-2	CASSVTDDYGYTF	TGTGCCAGCAGCGTGACAGATGACTATGGCTACACCTTC
TRBD1	NA	TRBV29-1	TRBJ1-2	CSAGQGANYGYTF	TGCAGCGCGGGACAGGGGGCGAACTATGGCTACACCTTC
TRBD1	few	TRBV27	TRBJ2-7	CASSGGDRDRPSYEQYF	TGTGCCAGCAGTGGGGGAGACCGGGACAGGCCCTCCTACGAGCAGTACTTC
NA	NA	TRBV5-8	TRBJ1-2	CASSLAQGGYTF	TGTGCCAGCAGCTTGGCCCAGGGGGGCTACACCTTC
NA	few	TRBV19	TRBJ2-1	CASSLQWGANYNEQFF	TGTGCCAGTAGCCTCCAATGGGGGGCTAACTACAATGAGCAGTTCTTC
NA	NA	TRBV6-6	TRBJ2-7	CASTDLREQYF	TGTGCCAGCACCGACCTGCGGGAGCAGTACTTC
TRBD2	NA	TRBV9	TRBJ2-1	CASSGTLAGTTYNEQFF	TGTGCCAGCAGCGGGACATTAGCGGGGACTACTTACAATGAGCAGTTCTTC
TRBD2	NA	TRBV19	TRBJ2-5	CASSIYVGRDVGTQYF	TGTGCCAGTAGTATATATGTCGGGAGGGACGTGGGGACCCAGTACTTC
NA	once	TRBV2	TRBJ1-4	CASSEDEKLFF	TGTGCCAGCAGTGAGGATGAAAAACTGTTTTTT
TRBD1	NA	TRBV6-1	TRBJ2-7	CASSFPGQGYEQYF	TGTGCCAGCAGTTTCCCGGGACAGGGCTACGAGCAGTACTTC
NA	NA	TRBV7-6	TRBJ2-5	CASSAYSFELDKTQYF	TGTGCCAGCAGCGCATATAGCTTTGAATTAGATAAGACCCAGTACTTC
NA	NA	TRBV7-8	TRBJ1-2	CASSLQSRGLDYGYTF	TGTGCCAGCAGCTTACAGTCAAGGGGCTTGGACTATGGCTACACCTTC
TRBD1	few	TRBV6-5	TRBJ1-1	CASSYWDRDIEEKAFF	TGTGCCAGCAGTTACTGGGACAGAGATATTGAAGAGAAAGCTTTCTTT
NA	NA	TRBV5-1	TRBJ2-3	CASSLDGGAPTDTQYF	TGCGCCAGCAGCTTGGACGGGGGCGCGCCCACAGATACGCAGTATTTT
TRBD2	few	TRBV11-3	TRBJ2-3	CASSLGASGILDTQYF	TGTGCCAGCAGCTTAGGGGCTAGCGGGATCCTGGATACGCAGTATTTT
NA	NA	TRBV2	TRBJ2-1	CASSDGGLGGNEQFF	TGTGCCAGCAGTGATGGGGGCCTAGGGGGGAATGAGCAGTTCTTC
TRBD2	NA	TRBV4-2	TRBJ2-5	CASSQDRLALLRETQYF	TGTGCCAGCAGCCAAGATAGACTAGCCCTATTAAGGGAGACCCAGTACTTC
NA	few	TRBV6-5	TRBJ2-1	CASSYGASHYEQFF	TGTGCCAGCAGTTACGGGGCTAGTCACTATGAGCAGTTCTTC
NA	NA	TRBV7-9	TRBJ2-1	CASSLTRPSLNEQFF	TGTGCCAGCAGCCTTACAAGGCCCAGCCTCAATGAGCAGTTCTTC
NA	NA	TRBV7-9	TRBJ2-2	CASSSRGSGTVPGELFF	TGTGCCAGCAGCTCCCGAGGGTCGGGGACGGTGCCCGGGGAGCTGTTTTTT
NA	NA	TRBV19	TRBJ2-6	CASNYLSGANVLTF	TGTGCCAGTAATTATCTCTCTGGGGCCAACGTCCTGACTTTC
TRBD1	NA	TRBV29-1	TRBJ1-5	CSVATGAVNQPQHF	TGCAGCGTCGCCACAGGGGCTGTTAATCAGCCCCAGCATTTT
TRBD1	many	TRBV5-1	TRBJ1-1	CASSLSDRGANTEAFF	TGCGCCAGCAGCTTGTCAGACAGGGGGGCGAACACTGAAGCTTTCTTT
TRBD1	NA	TRBV13	TRBJ2-3	CASSLKGQGKDTQYF	TGTGCCAGCAGCTTAAAGGGACAGGGGAAGGATACGCAGTATTTT
NA	NA	TRBV7-2	TRBJ2-2	CASSSSGATGELFF	TGTGCCAGCAGCTCCTCAGGGGCGACCGGGGAGCTGTTTTTT
TRBD2	NA	TRBV25-1	TRBJ2-1	CASSLAGGRNEQFF	TGTGCCAGCAGTTTGGCGGGAGGGCGCAATGAGCAGTTCTTC
NA	NA	TRBV6-1	TRBJ1-5	CASSFDTQPQHF	TGTGCCAGCAGTTTTGACACGCAGCCCCAGCATTTT
TRBD1	once	TRBV7-6	TRBJ2-5	CASSRTGGVETQYF	TGTGCCAGCAGCCGGACAGGGGGAGTGGAGACCCAGTACTTC
NA	NA	TRBV27	TRBJ1-2	CASSLSGYGYTF	TGTGCCAGCAGTTTATCCGGGTACGGCTACACCTTC
NA	NA	TRBV28	TRBJ1-2	CASRVPNYGYTF	TGTGCCAGCAGGGTTCCTAACTATGGCTACACCTTC
NA	many	TRBV29-1	TRBJ1-2	CSVGTPGTRNTF	TGCAGCGTTGGTACCCCCGGGACGAGAAACACCTTC
NA	NA	TRBV7-9	TRBJ2-2	CASSSFRGPTGELFF	TGTGCCAGCAGCTCCTTTAGGGGACCGACCGGGGAGCTGTTTTTT
NA	NA	TRBV19	TRBJ1-2	CASSLGSPNYGYTF	TGTGCCAGTAGCCTGGGTTCTCCCAACTATGGCTACACCTTC
TRBD1	few	TRBV2	TRBJ1-1	CASLVDRANTEAFF	TGTGCCAGCCTCGTTGACAGGGCTAACACTGAAGCTTTCTTT
NA	NA	TRBV15	TRBJ2-3	CATSRGDSDTQYF	TGTGCCACCAGCAGGGGGGACTCGGATACGCAGTATTTT
NA	NA	TRBV5-6	TRBJ2-1	CASSLGLSMGQFF	TGTGCCAGCAGCCTGGGGCTATCCATGGGGCAGTTCTTC
NA	NA	TRBV14	TRBJ2-5	CASSQAETQYF	TGTGCCAGCAGCCAAGCAGAGACCCAGTACTTC